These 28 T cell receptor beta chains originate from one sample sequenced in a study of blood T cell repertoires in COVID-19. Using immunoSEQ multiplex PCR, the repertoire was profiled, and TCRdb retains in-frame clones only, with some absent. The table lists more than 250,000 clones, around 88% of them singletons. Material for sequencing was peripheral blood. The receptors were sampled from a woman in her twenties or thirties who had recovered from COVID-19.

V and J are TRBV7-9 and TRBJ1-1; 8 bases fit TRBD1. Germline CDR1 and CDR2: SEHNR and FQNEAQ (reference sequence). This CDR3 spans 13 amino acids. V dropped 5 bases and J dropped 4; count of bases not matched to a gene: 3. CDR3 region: CASSPDRVTEAFF. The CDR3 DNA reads TGTGCCAGCAGCCCGGACAGGGTCACTGAAGCTTTCTTT. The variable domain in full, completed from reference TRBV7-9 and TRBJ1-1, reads DTGVSQNPRHKITKRGQNVTFRCDPISEHNRLYWYRQTLGQGPEFLTYFQNEAQLEKSRLLSDRFSAERPKGSFSTLEIQRTEQGDSAMYLCASSPDRVTEAFFGQGTRLTVV.

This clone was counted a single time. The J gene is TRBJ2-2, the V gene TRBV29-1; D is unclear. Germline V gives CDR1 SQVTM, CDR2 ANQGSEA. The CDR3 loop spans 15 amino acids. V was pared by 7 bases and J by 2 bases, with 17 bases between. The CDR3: CSAAGGIANTGELFF. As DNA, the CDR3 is TGCAGCGCCGCCGGCGGAATAGCCAACACCGGGGAGCTGTTTTTT.

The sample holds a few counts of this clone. The CDR3 here is CASSRTVIGTDTQYF. DNA of the CDR3: TGTGCCAGCAGCCGGACAGTGATAGGCACAGATACGCAGTATTTT. The V and J genes are TRBV7-2 and TRBJ2-3, with TRBD1 as a possible D gene (6 bases). V was shortened by 5 bases and J by 1 base, with 13 bases between the two germline ends. The CDR3 has 15 amino acids. The germline CDR1 and CDR2 sequences are SGHTA and FQGNSA.

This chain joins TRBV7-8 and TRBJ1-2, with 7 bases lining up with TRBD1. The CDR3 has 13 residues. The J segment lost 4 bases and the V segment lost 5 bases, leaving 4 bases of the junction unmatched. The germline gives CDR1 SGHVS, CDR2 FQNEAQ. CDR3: CASSPGGSYGYTF. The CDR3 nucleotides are TGTGCCAGCAGCCCAGGGGGGAGCTATGGCTACACCTTC.

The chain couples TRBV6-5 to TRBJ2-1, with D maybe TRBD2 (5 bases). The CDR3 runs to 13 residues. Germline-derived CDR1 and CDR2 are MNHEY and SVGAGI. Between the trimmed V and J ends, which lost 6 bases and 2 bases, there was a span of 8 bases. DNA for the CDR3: TGTGCCAGCAGCGGGGATACCTACAATGAGCAGTTCTTC. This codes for CASSGDTYNEQFF.

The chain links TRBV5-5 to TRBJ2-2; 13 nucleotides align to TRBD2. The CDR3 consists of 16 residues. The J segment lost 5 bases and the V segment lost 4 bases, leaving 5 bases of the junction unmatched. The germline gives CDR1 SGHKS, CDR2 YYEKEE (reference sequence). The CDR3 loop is CASSPGLAGSTGELFF. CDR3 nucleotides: TGTGCCAGCAGCCCGGGACTAGCGGGGTCAACCGGGGAGCTGTTTTTT.

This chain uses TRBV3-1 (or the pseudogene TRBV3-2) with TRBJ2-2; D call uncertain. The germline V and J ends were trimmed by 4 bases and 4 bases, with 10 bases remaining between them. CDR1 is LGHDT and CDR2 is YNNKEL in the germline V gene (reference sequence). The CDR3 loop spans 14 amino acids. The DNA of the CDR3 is TGTGCCAGCAGCCCTTCTACCTCCACCGGGGAGCTGTTTTTT. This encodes CASSPSTSTGELFF.

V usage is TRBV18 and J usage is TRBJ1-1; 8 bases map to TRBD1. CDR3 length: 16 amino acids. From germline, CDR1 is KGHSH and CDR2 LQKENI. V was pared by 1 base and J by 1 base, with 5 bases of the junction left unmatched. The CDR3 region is CASSPLAGGKNTEAFF. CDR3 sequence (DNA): TGTGCCAGCTCACCACTCGCAGGGGGCAAGAACACTGAAGCTTTCTTT.

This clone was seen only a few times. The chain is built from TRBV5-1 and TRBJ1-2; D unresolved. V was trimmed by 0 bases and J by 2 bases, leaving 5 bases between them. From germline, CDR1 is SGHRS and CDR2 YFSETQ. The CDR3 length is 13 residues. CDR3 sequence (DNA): TGCGCCAGCAGCTTGGCAGAAAACTATGGCTACACCTTC. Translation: CASSLAENYGYTF.

DNA for the CDR3: TGTGCCAGCAGCTATTCAGGTGCATCCCCAGACACTGAAGCTTTCTTT. Amino acids: CASSYSGASPDTEAFF. The chain recombines TRBV11-3 with TRBJ1-1; no clear D. Germline V lookup: CDR1 SGHNT, CDR2 YENEEA. The CDR3 totals 16 residues. V lost 4 bases and J lost 3, with 18 bases in between.

The CDR3 DNA sequence: TGTGCCAGCAGCTCGAAGCGCAATCAGCCCCAGCATTTT. This sequence encodes CASSSKRNQPQHF. The J gene is TRBJ1-5, the V gene TRBV5-6; no definite D call. The germline gives CDR1 SGHDT, CDR2 YYEEEE. Trimming shortened V by 3 bases and J by 2 bases, and 6 bases separated the two germline ends. This CDR3 spans 13 amino acids.

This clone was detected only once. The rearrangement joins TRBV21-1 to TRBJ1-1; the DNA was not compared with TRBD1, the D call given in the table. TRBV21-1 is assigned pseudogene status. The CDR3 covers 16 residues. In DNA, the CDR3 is TGTGCCAGCAGCAAAGTTTTTGGCAGGGTAGACACTGAAGCTTTCTTT. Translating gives CASSKVFGRVDTEAFF.

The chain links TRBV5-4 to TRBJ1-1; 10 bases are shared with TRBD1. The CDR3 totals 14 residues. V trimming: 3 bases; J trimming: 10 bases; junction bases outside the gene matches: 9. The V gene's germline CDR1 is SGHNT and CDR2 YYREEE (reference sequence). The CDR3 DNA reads TGTGCCAGCAGCTCGACAGGGGGCGAATGGGGAGCTTTCTTT. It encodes CASSSTGGEWGAFF.

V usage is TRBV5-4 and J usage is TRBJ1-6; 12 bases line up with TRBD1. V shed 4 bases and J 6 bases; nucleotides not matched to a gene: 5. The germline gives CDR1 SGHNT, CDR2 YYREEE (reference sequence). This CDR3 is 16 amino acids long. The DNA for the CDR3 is TGTGCCAGCAGCCCGGGACAGGGGGCCTCTAATTCACCCCTCCACTTT. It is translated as CASSPGQGASNSPLHF.

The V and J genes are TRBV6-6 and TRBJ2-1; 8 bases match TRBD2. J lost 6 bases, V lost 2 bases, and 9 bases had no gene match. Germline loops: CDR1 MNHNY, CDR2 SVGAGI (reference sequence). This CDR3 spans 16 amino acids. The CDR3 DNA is TGTGCCAGCAGTTACCATACGAACGGGAGGGCCAATGAGCAGTTCTTC. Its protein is CASSYHTNGRANEQFF.

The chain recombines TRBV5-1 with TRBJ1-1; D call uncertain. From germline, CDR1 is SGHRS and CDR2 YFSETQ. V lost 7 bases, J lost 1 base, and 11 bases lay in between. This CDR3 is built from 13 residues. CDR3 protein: CASAEARNTEAFF. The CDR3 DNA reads TGCGCCAGCGCCGAAGCCCGGAACACTGAAGCTTTCTTT.

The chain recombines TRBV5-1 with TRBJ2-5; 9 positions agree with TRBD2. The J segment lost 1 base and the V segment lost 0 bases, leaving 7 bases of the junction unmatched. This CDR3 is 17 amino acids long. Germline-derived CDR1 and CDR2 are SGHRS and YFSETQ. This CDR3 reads CASSLVIAGDRQETQYF. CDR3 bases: TGCGCCAGCAGCTTGGTCATAGCGGGGGACCGCCAAGAGACCCAGTACTTC.

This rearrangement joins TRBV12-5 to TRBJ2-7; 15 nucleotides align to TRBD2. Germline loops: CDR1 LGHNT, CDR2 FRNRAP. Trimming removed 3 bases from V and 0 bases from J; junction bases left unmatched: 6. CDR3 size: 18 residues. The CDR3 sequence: CASGFPGLAGGSSYEQYF. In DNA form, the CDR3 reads TGTGCTAGTGGTTTTCCGGGACTAGCGGGGGGAAGCTCCTACGAGCAGTACTTC.

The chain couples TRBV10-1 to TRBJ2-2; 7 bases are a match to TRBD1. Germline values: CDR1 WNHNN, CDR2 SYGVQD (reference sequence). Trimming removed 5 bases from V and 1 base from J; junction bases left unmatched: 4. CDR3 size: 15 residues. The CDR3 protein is CASSPRQGNTGELFF. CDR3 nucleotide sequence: TGCGCCAGCAGTCCCCGACAGGGGAACACCGGGGAGCTGTTTTTT.

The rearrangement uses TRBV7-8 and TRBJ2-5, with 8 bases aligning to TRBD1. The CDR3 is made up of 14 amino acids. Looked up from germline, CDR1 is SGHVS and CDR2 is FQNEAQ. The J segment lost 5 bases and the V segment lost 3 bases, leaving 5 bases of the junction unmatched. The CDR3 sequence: CASSFRQGLETQYF. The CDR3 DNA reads TGTGCCAGCAGCTTTCGACAGGGGCTTGAGACCCAGTACTTC.

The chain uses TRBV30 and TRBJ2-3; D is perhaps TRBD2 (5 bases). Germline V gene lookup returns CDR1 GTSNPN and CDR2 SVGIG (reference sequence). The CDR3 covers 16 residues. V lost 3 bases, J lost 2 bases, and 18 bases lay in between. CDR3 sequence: CAWSPWLAETTDTQYF. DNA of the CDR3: TGTGCCTGGAGCCCCTGGCTAGCTGAGACCACAGATACGCAGTATTTT.

Here the CDR3 reads CASSTGQGALANYGYTF. The CDR3 coding sequence is TGCGCCAGCAGCACTGGACAGGGGGCCCTAGCTAACTATGGCTACACCTTC. V is TRBV5-1 and J is TRBJ1-2; 11 positions match TRBD1. The CDR3 sequence is 17 residues long. Trimming took 4 bases from V and 0 from J; bases not matched to a gene: 8. The germline V gene has CDR1 SGHRS and CDR2 YFSETQ.

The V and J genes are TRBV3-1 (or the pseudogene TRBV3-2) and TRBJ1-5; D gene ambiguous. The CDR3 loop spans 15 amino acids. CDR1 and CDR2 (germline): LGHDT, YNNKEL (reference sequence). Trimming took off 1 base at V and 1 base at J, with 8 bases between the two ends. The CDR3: CASSQGHTSNQPQHF. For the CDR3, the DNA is TGTGCCAGCAGCCAAGGACATACCAGCAATCAGCCCCAGCATTTT.

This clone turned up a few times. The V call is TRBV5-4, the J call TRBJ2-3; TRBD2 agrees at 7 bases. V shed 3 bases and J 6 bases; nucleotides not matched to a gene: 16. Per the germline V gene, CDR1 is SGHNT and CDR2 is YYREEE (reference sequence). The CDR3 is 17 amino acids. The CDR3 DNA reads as TGTGCCAGCAGCTCTACTTTTCAGGGAGGGGTGTTTGATACGCAGTATTTT. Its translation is CASSSTFQGGVFDTQYF. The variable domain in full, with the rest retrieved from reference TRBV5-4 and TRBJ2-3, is ETGVTQSPTHLIKTRGQQVTLRCSSQSGHNTVSWYQQALGQGPQFIFQYYREEENGRGNFPPRFSGLQFPNYSSELNVNALELDDSALYLCASSSTFQGGVFDTQYFGPGTRLTVL.

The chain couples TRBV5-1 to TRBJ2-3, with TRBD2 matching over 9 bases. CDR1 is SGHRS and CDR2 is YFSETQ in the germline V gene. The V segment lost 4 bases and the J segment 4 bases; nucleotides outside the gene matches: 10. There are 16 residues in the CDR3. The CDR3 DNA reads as TGCGCCAGCAGCCCCCGCGGGAGCGGGAGGTCAGATACGCAGTATTTT. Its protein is CASSPRGSGRSDTQYF.

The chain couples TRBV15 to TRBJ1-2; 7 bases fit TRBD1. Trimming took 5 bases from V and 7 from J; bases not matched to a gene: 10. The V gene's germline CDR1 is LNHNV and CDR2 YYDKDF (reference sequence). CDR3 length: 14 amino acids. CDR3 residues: CATSGQTGSGGYTF. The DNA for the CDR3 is TGTGCCACCAGCGGACAGACAGGGTCCGGTGGCTACACCTTC.

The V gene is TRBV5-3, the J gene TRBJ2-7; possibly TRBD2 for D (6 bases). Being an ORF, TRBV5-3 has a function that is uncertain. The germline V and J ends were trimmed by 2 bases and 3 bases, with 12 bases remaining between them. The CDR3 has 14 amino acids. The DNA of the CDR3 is TGTGCCAGAAGCTTTGGGCAGGGAGGCTACGAGCAGTACTTC. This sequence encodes CARSFGQGGYEQYF.

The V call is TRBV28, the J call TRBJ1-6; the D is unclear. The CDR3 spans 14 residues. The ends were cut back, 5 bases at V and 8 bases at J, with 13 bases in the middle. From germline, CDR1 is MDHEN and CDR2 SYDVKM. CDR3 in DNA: TGTGCCAGCAGTGACTATAATCCTGATTCACCCCTCCACTTT. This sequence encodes CASSDYNPDSPLHF. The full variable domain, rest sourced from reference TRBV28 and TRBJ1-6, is DVKVTQSSRYLVKRTGEKVFLECVQDMDHENMFWYRQDPGLGLRLIYFSYDVKMKEKGDIPEGYSVSREKKERFSLILESASTNQTSMYLCASSDYNPDSPLHFGNGTRLTVT.